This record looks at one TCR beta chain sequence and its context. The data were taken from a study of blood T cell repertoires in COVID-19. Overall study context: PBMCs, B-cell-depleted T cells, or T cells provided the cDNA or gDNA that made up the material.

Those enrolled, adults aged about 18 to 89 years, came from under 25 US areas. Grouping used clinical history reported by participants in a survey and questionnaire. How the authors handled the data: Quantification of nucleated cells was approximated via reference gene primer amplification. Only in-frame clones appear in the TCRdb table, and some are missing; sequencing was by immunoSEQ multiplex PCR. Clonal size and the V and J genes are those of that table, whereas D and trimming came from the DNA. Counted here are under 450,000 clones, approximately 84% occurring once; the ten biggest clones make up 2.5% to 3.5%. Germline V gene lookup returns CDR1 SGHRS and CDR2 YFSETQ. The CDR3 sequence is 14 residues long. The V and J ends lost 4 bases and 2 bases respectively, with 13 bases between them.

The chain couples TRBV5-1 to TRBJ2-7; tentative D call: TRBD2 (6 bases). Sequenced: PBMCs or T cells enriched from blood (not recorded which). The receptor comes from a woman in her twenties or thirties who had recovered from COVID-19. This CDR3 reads CASSLGDFTYEQYF. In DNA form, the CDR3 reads TGCGCCAGCAGCCTGGGGGACTTTACCTACGAGCAGTACTTC.